This TCR beta chain was found in a study of T cell responses to AZD1222 COVID-19 vaccine (dated by TCRdb to the early 2020s). With respect to the entire study: AZD1222 recipients whose second dose came at about 4 weeks and those whose second dose came at about 12 weeks were combined into one group, since spike-specific TCR depth and breadth did not differ between the two schedules. A total of over 230 trial participants underwent TCR sequencing, of whom some 210 received two doses of AZD1222 and roughly 25 received two doses of the MenACWY control vaccine. Enrollment into the trials was organized by age into subgroups of 18-55, 56-69 and 70-plus years, and those subgroups contained roughly 140, 27 and 60 TCR-sequenced participants, respectively.

As concerns this clone: Its antigen remains unidentified. It has no much larger one-base neighbor in the sample; base qualities were not kept.

Via the germline V gene, CDR1 is SGHRS and CDR2 YFSETQ. The CDR3 numbers 14 residues from cysteine through phenylalanine. Only the CDR3 part of the read is kept: 42 bases, read in frame from the first base. V is clipped by 4 bases and J by 4 bases, and the sequence between their germline boundaries is 14 bases long. The CDR3 regions of human TCRbeta chains were analyzed by immunosequencing. Per the source publication's procedure: Repertoire TCRs were checked for matches against a reference library of SARS-CoV-2-specific TCRs that had been generated using the MIRA antigen-specificity platform. Breadth was defined as the fraction of unique TCRs that were SARS-CoV-2-associated, and depth was defined as the fraction of total T cells that were SARS-CoV-2-associated. Using the MIRA data, each spike-specific TCR was mapped to the spike region that the TCR reacts to and placed in a CD4 or CD8 class. Log10-transformed breadth and depth values were compared by one-way ANOVA with Sidak's multiple comparisons tests. This is the immuneACCESS table as TCRdb keeps it, with only in-frame sequences that have V and J called. A part of the clones is gone; compared with another copy, unresolved V genes explain less than half, and the rest is unexplained. From that table come the V and J calls and clone size; the DNA was used to work out D and trimming. This sample lists 100,000 to 150,000 clones; roughly 89% were detected once. The top ten hold approximately 6% of the sample.

The time point label on this specimen signifies: baseline before first vaccination. Samples from vaccinated people were obtained from the UK trials COV001 and COV002, which included a single-blind randomized controlled phase 2/3 trial of AZD1222 (ChAdOx1 nCoV-19) in healthy adults. For TCRbeta chain sequencing, PBMC samples were collected from trial participants at day 0 and at day 28 after the second dose. The paper's findings and limits, for the study overall: No day 14 peak-response samples were available, so repertoires were characterized only after the peak T cell response. CD4 TCRs associated with the vaccine covered the entire spike protein, and the dominant responses were in regions 160-218 and 743-854. Nearly half of unique spike-specific TCRs reportedly recognized epitopes outside regions mutated in the B.1.351 and B.1.1.7 variants. Conclusions about previously exposed vaccinees were limited because only six AZD1222 recipients were SARS-CoV-2 seropositive at baseline. In the small 56-69-year group, the increase in depth fell short of significance, most likely because of low power. After two AZD1222 doses, both the breadth and the depth of spike-specific TCRs were significantly higher than at day 0 and than in MenACWY recipients. Participants were mostly white British, with more females than males. The authors suggested clonal diversity may have been underestimated.

The chain links TRBV5-1 with TRBJ1-1; the best D guess is TRBD1, with 5 bases matching. This clonotype was sampled from an adult in good health. Sequenced here: peripheral blood, sampled on day 0 of AZD1222 vaccination. DNA sequence: TGCGCCAGCAGCCTCGTGGGGGACGGCACTGAAGCTTTCTTT. Its product reads: CASSLVGDGTEAFF.